This record covers a single T cell receptor (beta chain). Its antigen is unknown. Nothing much larger sits one base from this clone, and base qualities are not available. The immunoSEQ Assay, a bias-controlled multiplex PCR, was used to amplify TCRbeta CDR3 regions from genomic DNA. Processing in the source paper ran as follows. Within the assay, amplification of reference gene primers was used to estimate how many nucleated cells each sample contained. To quantify the absolute abundance of each unique TCRbeta CDR3 rearrangement, sequence reads were collapsed and filtered. For each sample, productive Simpson clonality was calculated as the square root of Simpson's diversity index across productive rearrangements. TCRdb took over this immuneACCESS table, retaining in-frame rearrangements with V and J assigned. Such tables are incomplete; in checked studies, under half of the missing clones stem from an unresolved V gene, and the remainder is unexplained. V, J and clone size were drawn from that table, and D and trimming were deduced from the DNA. In all, the sample holds 280,000 or so clones, and 87% of those were seen once. The ten largest make up 5.5% to 7% of the sample.

Participants in the prospective study were enrolled through a virtual design, were aged about 18 to 90 years, and lived in 20 to 30 United States geographic areas. Cohort assignment in the prospective study relied on participant-reported clinical history from a screening survey and a study questionnaire. Recovered participants in ImmuneRACE Cohort 3 were defined by two consecutive negative NP/OP PCR tests, clearance by a healthcare professional, or resolution of symptoms. In the prospective study, mobile phlebotomists collected whole blood, serum and a nasopharyngeal or oropharyngeal swab from each participant. Additional blood draws and questionnaires over a 2-month period could optionally be provided by prospective study participants. Before DNA extraction, prospective study blood samples were shipped either frozen or at room temperature. The germline V gene gives CDR1 as LGHNA and CDR2 as YSLEER. V loses 1 base, J loses 1 base, and the germline ends lie 10 bases apart. The CDR3, cysteine through phenylalanine, is 15 amino acids long. The DNA shown is the 45-base CDR3, in frame from base 1.

The data belong to a study of blood T cell repertoires in COVID-19 (dated by TCRdb to about 2020). Background for the entire study: Samples covering the acute and convalescent phases of COVID-19 were provided by collaborators in the United States, Italy and Spain. The material from the prospective study consisted of cDNA or gDNA derived from T cells, B-cell-depleted T cells, or PBMCs. Subjects who had been exposed to COVID-19, were actively infected with it, or had recovered from it provided the deeply sampled blood TCRbeta repertoires that made up the dataset. The repertoires were released in a freely available public database intended as a resource for research on the immune response to SARS-CoV-2. The samples were drawn from two sources: the first 160 participants of the ongoing ImmuneRACE study, and 950 to 1,500 subjects contributed by 6 global collaborators. A de-identified subject ID, COVID-19 status, age in years and sex were almost always included in the sample metadata. Where HLA class I and class II types were available, the types were taken from metadata supplied by the sample provider, not from assay-based typing. Study-wide conclusions, independent of this receptor: Clinical and demographic metadata were provided uncurated, with the amount varying by source and participant.

The chain couples TRBV4-3 to TRBJ2-5; the D gene assignment is ambiguous. Sequences were obtained from PBMCs or T cells enriched from blood (not recorded which). This clonotype was obtained from a middle-aged woman who had recovered from COVID-19. Read as DNA, the sequence is TGCGCCAGCAGCCAAGCAACCGACTTCCAAGAGACCCAGTACTTC. Translated, it reads CASSQATDFQETQYF.